Shown below are 32 T cell receptor beta chains from a single sample sequenced in a study of OX40 agonist ivuxolimab in advanced cancers. Sequenced by immunoSEQ multiplex PCR; TCRdb stores in-frame clones only, minus some. The top ten hold less than 0.8% of the sample, which has some 58,000 clones, roughly 85% seen once. The sequencing here drew on CD4+ or CD8+ T cells sorted from blood, taken in a trial of the OX40 agonist ivuxolimab. These receptor sequences come from an adult with an advanced solid tumor such as melanoma, head and neck, liver or kidney cancer.

The chain links TRBV5-5 to TRBJ1-2, with D perhaps TRBD1 (5 bases). The ends were cut back, 4 bases at V and 2 bases at J, with 15 bases in the middle. The germline V gene has CDR1 SGHKS and CDR2 YYEKEE (reference sequence). CDR3 size: 15 residues. CDR3 in amino acids: CASSLGGSANYGYTF. The CDR3 nucleotides are TGTGCCAGCAGCCTGGGGGGGTCGGCGAACTATGGCTACACCTTC.

This chain joins TRBV5-4 and TRBJ1-2; D gene ambiguous. The CDR3 extends over 13 amino acids. Germline V gives CDR1 SGHNT, CDR2 YYREEE (reference sequence). With 5 bases removed from V and 3 bases from J, the gap between germline ends came to 11 bases. CDR3 in amino acids: CASSLGRDYGYTF. The DNA of the CDR3 is TGTGCCAGCAGTCTCGGGAGGGACTATGGCTACACCTTC.

The chain recombines TRBV5-1 with TRBJ1-1; no firm D call. Germline V lookup: CDR1 SGHRS, CDR2 YFSETQ. V was trimmed by 0 bases and J by 1 base, leaving 4 bases between them. This CDR3 is 13 amino acids long. CDR3 region: CASSLAANTEAFF. Here the CDR3 DNA reads TGCGCCAGCAGCTTGGCCGCGAACACTGAAGCTTTCTTT.

This clone has only one observation. The chain combines TRBV30 with TRBJ2-7, with D possibly TRBD1 on 6 matching bases. Germline V gene data show CDR1 as GTSNPN and CDR2 as SVGIG (reference sequence). The CDR3 totals 13 residues. The V gene lost 6 bases and the J gene lost 1 base, with 13 bases spanning the gap. CDR3 DNA sequence: TGTGCCTGCAACTACAGGGAGTCCTACGAGCAGTACTTC. This translates into CACNYRESYEQYF.

A single count supports this clone. In the same sample, other DNA sequences code for this CDR3. This chain joins TRBV5-4 and TRBJ2-7, with 7 bases that match TRBD1. CDR3 length equals 13 residues. Looked up from germline, CDR1 is SGHNT and CDR2 is YYREEE (reference sequence). Trimming cost V 1 base and J 9 bases; bases outside gene matches: 7. DNA for the CDR3: TGTGCCAGCAGCTTGCCAGGGGGTCGGGGGCAGTACTTC. This encodes CASSLPGGRGQYF.

This chain connects TRBV7-9 to TRBJ2-5, with 13 bases that match TRBD2. This CDR3 region has 19 residues. Trimming removed 2 bases from V and 2 bases from J; junction bases left unmatched: 11. Germline V CDR1 and CDR2: SEHNR, FQNEAQ (reference sequence). The CDR3 sequence is CASSLPRTSGSGRQETQYF. The CDR3 DNA sequence: TGTGCCAGCAGCTTACCCCGGACTAGCGGGAGTGGAAGGCAAGAGACCCAGTACTTC.

A single count supports this clone. The CDR3 DNA is TGTGCCAGCAGTTTTCATACGTCCTACAATGAGCAGTTCTTC. Residues: CASSFHTSYNEQFF. The V call is TRBV27, the J call TRBJ2-1; no definite D call. V was shortened by 3 bases and J by 1 base, with 7 bases between the two germline ends. The CDR3 runs 14 residues. Germline V gives CDR1 MNHEY, CDR2 SMNVEV (reference sequence).

This clone has just one count. The chain is built from TRBV2 and TRBJ2-5, with 7 bases matching TRBD1. Near its end, the DNA agrees better with TRBJ2-7, so the J call may be wrong. CDR1 and CDR2 from the germline V gene are SNHLY and FYNNEI. CDR3 size: 12 residues. DNA for the CDR3: TGTGCCAGCAGCGGACAGGCCTACGAGCAGTACTTC. Translated, it gives CASSGQAYEQYF.

The table lists this clone with a count of one. The rearrangement joins TRBV5-1 to TRBJ1-4; no firm D call. Germline CDR1 SGHRS, CDR2 YFSETQ. The V and J ends lost 0 bases and 4 bases respectively, with 10 bases between them. This CDR3 has 15 amino acids. The DNA of the CDR3 is TGCGCCAGCAGCTTGGAATCCGGGAATAATGAAAAACTGTTTTTT. Protein sequence: CASSLESGNNEKLFF.

The sample holds a few counts of this clone. The V gene is TRBV11-1, the J gene TRBJ2-5; D unresolved. The CDR3 spans 15 residues. CDR1 is SGHAT and CDR2 is FQDESV in the germline V gene (reference sequence). The ends were cut back, 0 bases at V and 1 base at J, with 9 bases in the middle. CDR3 residues: CASSLARSLQETQYF. CDR3 coding DNA: TGTGCCAGCAGCTTAGCGAGGTCACTCCAAGAGACCCAGTACTTC.

The chain carries TRBV19 and TRBJ2-5; D remains unclear. The CDR3 consists of 14 residues. Trimming left V 3 bases short and J 5 bases short, with 13 bases between. Germline V gene lookup returns CDR1 LNHDA and CDR2 SQIVND (reference sequence). CDR3 residues: CASSMGRKTETQYF. DNA for the CDR3: TGTGCCAGTAGTATGGGTCGAAAGACGGAGACCCAGTACTTC.

The chain is built from TRBV10-1 and TRBJ2-2; 7 bases match TRBD1. Germline lookup yields CDR1 WNHNN and CDR2 SYGVQD (reference sequence). V shed 1 base, J shed 4 bases, and the junction held 6 bases outside the gene matches. The CDR3 runs to 16 residues. CDR3 residues: CASSEFPGGSTGELFF. The CDR3 nucleotides are TGCGCCAGCAGTGAGTTTCCAGGGGGAAGCACCGGGGAGCTGTTTTTT.

The chain links TRBV19 to TRBJ2-5, with D tentatively TRBD1 (6 bases). V was pared by 6 bases and J by 4 bases, with 12 bases between. Looked up from germline, CDR1 is LNHDA and CDR2 is SQIVND (reference sequence). The CDR3 is 13 residues long. The CDR3: CASSPGHRETQYF. The CDR3 bases are TGTGCCAGTAGCCCGGGACATCGAGAGACCCAGTACTTC.

The J gene is TRBJ2-1, the V gene TRBV19, with D possibly matching TRBD2 (5 bases). Trimming shortened V by 7 bases and J by 4 bases, and 17 bases separated the two germline ends. The germline gives CDR1 LNHDA, CDR2 SQIVND (reference sequence). There are 15 residues in the CDR3. The CDR3 region is CASTRLSGPYNEQFF. The CDR3 nucleotides read TGTGCCAGTACACGACTAAGCGGACCTTACAATGAGCAGTTCTTC.

The rearrangement links TRBV20-1 to TRBJ2-3; D uncertain. V was clipped by 3 bases and J by 2 bases, with 3 bases between them. Germline CDR1 DFQATT, CDR2 SNEGSKA (reference sequence). The length of the CDR3 is 11 residues. The CDR3 here is CSASVTDTQYF. The CDR3, as DNA: TGCAGTGCTAGTGTCACAGATACGCAGTATTTT.

The CDR3 DNA sequence: TGTGCCAGCAGCATGACAGGGTACAATTCACCCCTCCACTTT. Amino acid sequence: CASSMTGYNSPLHF. The chain is built from TRBV7-2 and TRBJ1-6; 7 positions match TRBD1. With 5 bases clipped from V and 7 bases from J, the junction kept 5 bases outside the gene matches. From germline, CDR1 is SGHTA and CDR2 FQGNSA. The CDR3 is 14 amino acids.

V usage is TRBV14 and J usage is TRBJ2-7; D uncertain. The CDR3 runs to 11 residues. Trimming removed 1 base at V and 7 bases at J, with 5 bases between. Germline lookup yields CDR1 SGHDN and CDR2 FVKESK. In DNA form, the CDR3 reads TGTGCCAGCAGCCAAGTCCGAGAGCAGTACTTC. Translated, it gives CASSQVREQYF. The full variable domain, in which reference TRBV14 and TRBJ2-7 provide the parts outside the CDR3, is EAGVTQFPSHSVIEKGQTVTLRCDPISGHDNLYWYRRVMGKEIKFLLHFVKESKQDESGMPNNRFLAERTGGTYSTLKVQPAELEDSGVYFCASSQVREQYFGPGTRLTVT.

This chain joins TRBV6-1 and TRBJ1-2, with TRBD1 as a possible D gene (5 bases). CDR1 and CDR2 (germline): MNHNS, SASEGT. V dropped 5 bases and J dropped 5 bases, with 12 bases sitting between them. This CDR3 is built from 13 residues. CDR3 sequence (DNA): TGTGCCAGCAGTAACAGTGGGGCATATGGCTACACCTTC. This gives the protein CASSNSGAYGYTF.

The chain carries TRBV30 and TRBJ2-1; D is possibly TRBD1 (6 bases). The length of the CDR3 is 14 residues. V shed 3 bases and J shed 5 bases, with 14 bases lying between them. The germline V gene has CDR1 GTSNPN and CDR2 SVGIG (reference sequence). The CDR3 sequence: CAWRWWGPNNEQFF. In nucleotides, the CDR3 is TGTGCCTGGAGATGGTGGGGGCCCAACAATGAGCAGTTCTTC.

The rearrangement uses TRBV5-4 and TRBJ1-2; D remains unclear. The CDR3 covers 14 residues. V shed 4 bases and J shed 4 bases, with 14 bases lying between them. CDR1 and CDR2 from the germline V gene are SGHNT and YYREEE (reference sequence). This CDR3 reads CASSEYRHSYGYTF. The CDR3 coding sequence is TGTGCCAGCAGCGAGTACCGGCATTCCTATGGCTACACCTTC.

The rearrangement joins TRBV6-5 to TRBJ1-1, with D perhaps matching TRBD1 (6 bases). This CDR3 is 14 amino acids long. Germline-derived CDR1 and CDR2 are MNHEY and SVGAGI. Trimming shortened V by 6 bases and J by 1 base, and 12 bases separated the two germline ends. CDR3 nucleotides: TGTGCCAGCAGACCGGGGGCAGAGAACACTGAAGCTTTCTTT. It is translated as CASRPGAENTEAFF.

This chain joins TRBV19 and TRBJ1-2, with TRBD1 as a possible D gene (6 bases). This CDR3 comprises 14 residues. V was trimmed by 6 bases and J by 2 bases, leaving 13 bases between them. Germline V gives CDR1 LNHDA, CDR2 SQIVND (reference sequence). The CDR3 coding sequence is TGTGCCAGTAGAACTACAGGGACGAACTATGGCTACACCTTC. Translated, it gives CASRTTGTNYGYTF. Variable domain in full (rest from reference TRBV19 and TRBJ1-2): DGGITQSPKYLFRKEGQNVTLSCEQNLNHDAMYWYRQDPGQGLRLIYYSQIVNDFQKGDIAEGYSVSREKKESFPLTVTSAQKNPTAFYLCASRTTGTNYGYTFGSGTRLTVV.

This clone was detected only a few times. This chain links TRBV11-3 with TRBJ1-2; unclear D gene. This CDR3 has 14 amino acids. V dropped 2 bases and J dropped 3 bases, with 10 bases sitting between them. Germline V gene lookup returns CDR1 SGHNT and CDR2 YENEEA. Written as DNA, the CDR3 is TGTGCCAGCAGCTTACGGGAAGAGGACTATGGCTACACCTTC. Amino acids: CASSLREEDYGYTF.

The chain has TRBV7-3 and TRBJ1-2; D unresolved. V was cut by 5 bases and J by 2 bases, with 9 bases left in between. The CDR3 contains 13 residues. CDR1 is SGHTA and CDR2 is FQGTGA in the germline V gene. CDR3 in amino acids: CASSPRQNYGYTF. Written as DNA, the CDR3 is TGTGCCAGCAGCCCGCGGCAGAACTATGGCTACACCTTC.

The gene calls are TRBV18 and TRBJ1-1, with TRBD1 matching 8 bases. The V gene's germline CDR1 is KGHSH and CDR2 LQKENI. The ends lost 3 bases at V and 4 bases at J; junction bases unmatched: 4. This CDR3 comprises 14 residues. The CDR3: CASSPQGAGTEAFF. CDR3 DNA sequence: TGTGCCAGCTCACCTCAGGGGGCGGGCACTGAAGCTTTCTTT.

The gene calls are TRBV5-1 and TRBJ2-5; a weak D match, TRBD1 (5 bases). V dropped 4 bases and J dropped 5 bases, with 21 bases sitting between them. This CDR3 has 16 amino acids. Germline loops: CDR1 SGHRS, CDR2 YFSETQ. CDR3 sequence: CASSPDTAGFGETQYF. In nucleotides, the CDR3 is TGCGCCAGCAGCCCGGACACTGCAGGTTTTGGGGAGACCCAGTACTTC. The variable domain in full, completed from reference TRBV5-1 and TRBJ2-5, reads KAGVTQTPRYLIKTRGQQVTLSCSPISGHRSVSWYQQTPGQGLQFLFEYFSETQRNKGNFPGRFSGRQFSNSRSEMNVSTLELGDSALYLCASSPDTAGFGETQYFGPGTRLLVL.

This chain joins TRBV7-6 and TRBJ2-7; the match to TRBD2 covers 13 bases. Germline loops: CDR1 SGHVS, CDR2 FNYEAQ. CDR3 length: 17 amino acids. Losses at the gene ends were 2 bases for V and 5 bases for J; bases not matched to a gene: 9. CDR3 bases: TGTGCCAGCAGCTTACGGACTAGCGGGAGCATGGGACACGAGCAGTACTTC. Protein sequence: CASSLRTSGSMGHEQYF.

V and J are TRBV19 and TRBJ1-2, with a possible D match to TRBD1 (6 bases). Germline loops: CDR1 LNHDA, CDR2 SQIVND (reference sequence). The V end lost 11 bases, the J end lost 2 bases, and 24 bases lay between the germline ends. The CDR3 extends over 16 amino acids. The CDR3 here is CASSRGIALLNYGYTF. CDR3 nucleotide sequence: TGTGCCTCAAGTAGGGGGATAGCTCTACTAAACTATGGCTACACCTTC.

The chain recombines TRBV5-4 with TRBJ1-1; 7 bases are shared with TRBD1. The CDR3 runs to 15 residues. CDR1 and CDR2 from the germline V gene are SGHNT and YYREEE (reference sequence). The V segment lost 3 bases and the J segment 0 bases; nucleotides outside the gene matches: 5. The CDR3 nucleotides read TGTGCCAGCAGCTCAGGGGGTACTATGAACACTGAAGCTTTCTTT. Protein: CASSSGGTMNTEAFF.

This clone was observed a single time. The chain recombines TRBV7-3 with TRBJ2-1; 13 bases are a match to TRBD2. The germline CDR1 and CDR2 sequences are SGHTA and FQGTGA. This CDR3 has 15 amino acids. With 5 bases clipped from V and 12 bases from J, the junction kept 10 bases outside the gene matches. In DNA form, the CDR3 reads TGTGCCAGCAGCCCAACTAGCGGGAGGGCCCCAGGGCAGTTCTTC. Encoded protein: CASSPTSGRAPGQFF.

The chain carries TRBV21-1 and TRBJ2-7; the DNA was not used to check the table's D call, TRBD2. TRBV21-1 is a pseudogene locus. The CDR3 consists of 14 residues. This CDR3 is CASRVAGRSYEQYF. The DNA for the CDR3 is TGTGCCAGCAGGGTGGCGGGACGCTCCTACGAGCAGTACTTC.

The rearrangement links TRBV19 to TRBJ2-6; D perhaps matches TRBD1 (6 bases). Germline V lookup: CDR1 LNHDA, CDR2 SQIVND (reference sequence). The CDR3 spans 16 residues. V gave up 4 bases and J gave up 0 bases, with 10 bases separating them. The CDR3 spells CASSTTGRSGANVLTF. As DNA, the CDR3 is TGTGCCAGTAGTACCACAGGGCGCTCTGGGGCCAACGTCCTGACTTTC.